The following is a T cell receptor beta chain sequence with its context. The data originate from a study of cytomegalovirus exposure and HLA in healthy donors. PCR used 60 Vbeta primers and 13 Jbeta primers. Assay used: immunoSEQ multiplex PCR; TCRdb lists only in-frame clones, some missing. Here the sample spans 75,000 to 95,000 clones, 69% being singletons. The CDR3 has 15 amino acids. CDR1 is MNHEY, CDR2 SVGAGI, per germline. Between the trimmed V and J ends, which lost 6 bases and 5 bases, there was a span of 19 bases. This sequence joins TRBV6-5 and TRBJ1-2, with D possibly being TRBD1 (5 bases). The sample comprised PBMCs. The TCR originated in a man in his fifties in good health and CMV-seronegative. The CDR3 nucleotides are TGTGCCAGCAGCTTCTCCTGGTCCGACAGTTATGGCTACACCTTC. Its protein is CASSFSWSDSYGYTF.